One T cell receptor beta chain is described in this entry. Its antigen is unknown. The data originate from a study of identical twins. In TCRdb, the 5' RACE reads were re-called with MiXCR into one record per CDR3 protein. The sample holds fewer than 650,000 distinct CDR3 sequences; 9.5% to 10% are singletons and the top ten take roughly 3%. General observations from the study: Because invariant MAIT and iNKT cells could be present, zero-insertion analyses could be partly confounded. Models predicted too little out-of-frame TCR alpha sharing in monozygotic twins.

The same data also went into a second study, on yellow fever vaccine responses in identical twins.

The sequenced sample consisted of PBMCs. The sequence was collected from a woman in her late teens or twenties in good health.

CDR3 coding DNA: TGCAGTGCTAGGGTGGACGGTGATAACAAAAACATTCAGTACTTC. It yields the protein CSARVDGDNKNIQYF. The V gene is TRBV20-1, the J gene TRBJ2-4, with D uncertain. Germline CDR1 DFQATT, CDR2 SNEGSKA (reference sequence). The ends were cut back, 3 bases at V and 3 bases at J, with 15 bases in the middle. The CDR3 sequence is 15 residues long.